The 28 T cell receptor beta chains presented below share a single source sample, sequenced in a study of T-cell memory formation after mild COVID-19. TCRdb re-called the 5' RACE reads with MiXCR, one entry per CDR3 protein. In the table there are roughly 480,000 distinct CDR3 sequences, 25% of which are singletons. The sequencing input was PBMCs or a T cell subset sorted from them (not recorded which). All receptors come from an adult woman who had mild COVID-19 (a few samples of this study predate the infection). Cell type and time point are not known.

V usage is TRBV4-3 and J usage is TRBJ2-3; maybe TRBD2 (7 bases). V shed 0 bases and J shed 4 bases, with 14 bases lying between them. This CDR3 has 16 amino acids. From germline, CDR1 is LGHNA and CDR2 YSLEER. CDR3 coding DNA: TGCGCCAGCAGCCAAGATCGAGGGGGAGGGTCAGATACGCAGTATTTT. Residues: CASSQDRGGGSDTQYF.

In this sample, this clonotype turned up a few times. The V gene is TRBV27, the J gene TRBJ2-2, with D tentatively TRBD1 (6 bases). From germline, CDR1 is MNHEY and CDR2 SMNVEV (reference sequence). V lost 5 bases and J 7 bases, leaving 20 bases between the germline ends. CDR3 size: 16 residues. In DNA form, the CDR3 reads TGTGCCAGCAGTGGAACTCAGGGGACCTACAGCGGGGAGCTGTTTTTT. Its protein product is CASSGTQGTYSGELFF.

This chain links TRBV20-1 with TRBJ2-1; 8 nucleotides match TRBD1. Germline values: CDR1 DFQATT, CDR2 SNEGSKA (reference sequence). The CDR3 length is 18 residues. Trimming cost V 0 bases and J 6 bases; bases outside gene matches: 16. CDR3 nucleotide sequence: TGCAGTGCTAGAGACCCAGGGGGCGCGTCTTACTCCACCAATGAGCAGTTCTTC. Encoded protein: CSARDPGGASYSTNEQFF.

In its sample, this clonotype was seen a few times. The V gene is TRBV12-3 or TRBV12-4, the J gene TRBJ1-6; TRBD1 is a possible D gene (6 bases). The CDR3 spans 15 residues. Between the trimmed V and J ends, which lost 3 bases and 7 bases, there was a span of 13 bases. In nucleotides, the CDR3 is TGTGCCAGCAGTTTCAGGGGATCATTGAATTCACCCCTCCACTTT. Protein: CASSFRGSLNSPLHF.

This clonotype has only a few counts. The CDR3 bases are TGTGCCAGCAGTTTAGTAAACAGGGGGCAGTCCTACGAGCAGTACTTC. As protein: CASSLVNRGQSYEQYF. The chain has TRBV12-3 or TRBV12-4 and TRBJ2-7, with 9 nucleotides matching TRBD1. V shed 1 base, J shed 1 base, and the junction held 5 bases outside the gene matches. The CDR3 sequence is 16 residues long.

As DNA, the CDR3 is TGTGCCAGCAGCCCCCAGGCAGGGGTTTACGGCACAGATACGCAGTATTTT. Its protein product is CASSPQAGVYGTDTQYF. V usage is TRBV7-9 and J usage is TRBJ2-3; weak D call: TRBD1 (6 bases). This CDR3 spans 17 amino acids. Germline V CDR1 and CDR2: SEHNR, FQNEAQ (reference sequence). The V end lost 5 bases, the J end lost 1 base, and 19 bases lay between the germline ends.

This clonotype showed up just a few times. The chain is built from TRBV7-2 and TRBJ2-3; D gene unclear. CDR1 and CDR2 from the germline V gene are SGHTA and FQGNSA. Trimming stripped 1 base from V and 8 bases from J, with 7 bases between. The CDR3 has 12 residues. The CDR3 region has the DNA TGTGCCAGCAGCTTAGGGCTCCTTACGCAGTATTTT. Amino acids: CASSLGLLTQYF.

This sequence joins TRBV19 and TRBJ1-2; D gene unclear. This CDR3 spans 15 amino acids. The V gene lost 1 base and the J gene lost 2 bases, with 11 bases spanning the gap. Germline-derived CDR1 and CDR2 are LNHDA and SQIVND (reference sequence). The chain's CDR3 is CASSIGTAVNYGYTF. Here the CDR3 DNA reads TGTGCCAGTAGTATAGGGACCGCCGTAAACTATGGCTACACCTTC.

The chain employs TRBV29-1 and TRBJ2-2, with a tentative D call TRBD2 (5 bases). The germline V gene has CDR1 SQVTM and CDR2 ANQGSEA. The CDR3 consists of 15 residues. Trimming left V 3 bases short and J 1 base short, with 12 bases between. CDR3 protein: CSVETGKRNTGELFF. The CDR3 DNA sequence: TGCAGCGTTGAGACCGGGAAGCGGAACACCGGGGAGCTGTTTTTT.

The table lists this clonotype with a few counts. The chain links TRBV7-8 to TRBJ1-3; the D is unclear. The CDR3 runs to 14 residues. V was cut by 6 bases and J by 1 base, with 10 bases left in between. In germline, CDR1 is SGHVS, CDR2 FQNEAQ. The CDR3 sequence is CASRAKESGNTIYF. The CDR3 nucleotides read TGTGCCAGCAGGGCAAAAGAATCTGGAAACACCATATATTTT.

The CDR3 loop is CASSRAAGVEEKLFF. For the CDR3, the DNA is TGTGCCAGCAGCAGAGCGGCGGGGGTCGAGGAAAAACTGTTTTTT. This chain joins TRBV5-6 and TRBJ1-4, with D possibly matching TRBD1 (5 bases). The CDR3 is 15 amino acids. CDR1 and CDR2 (germline): SGHDT, YYEEEE. V was shortened by 4 bases and J by 8 bases, with 18 bases between the two germline ends.

The chain has TRBV7-2 and TRBJ2-1; D gene unclear. Between the trimmed V and J ends, which lost 5 bases and 2 bases, there was a span of 13 bases. CDR3 length: 15 residues. CDR1 and CDR2 from the germline V gene are SGHTA and FQGNSA. The CDR3 protein is CASSQGLVAYNEQFF. The DNA of the CDR3 is TGTGCCAGCAGCCAAGGGCTAGTGGCCTACAATGAGCAGTTCTTC.

This chain uses TRBV12-3 or TRBV12-4 with TRBJ2-4; 11 bases are a match to TRBD1. The CDR3 spans 17 residues. V shed 6 bases and J 11 bases; nucleotides not matched to a gene: 18. The CDR3 nucleotides read TGTGCCAGCAGCCCATCCCTTCCAGGGACAGGGGGTCTTTTTCAGTACTTC. Protein product: CASSPSLPGTGGLFQYF.

CDR3 residues: CASSIPAGGTEAFF. In nucleotides, the CDR3 is TGTGCCAGTAGTATCCCGGCAGGAGGCACTGAAGCTTTCTTT. The chain employs TRBV19 and TRBJ1-1; no definite D call. This CDR3 has 14 amino acids. V gave up 3 bases and J gave up 4 bases, with 12 bases separating them. Germline CDR1 reads LNHDA; CDR2 reads SQIVND (reference sequence).

This clonotype was counted a few times. The CDR3: CASSLGTSGLSTDTQYF. CDR3 nucleotide sequence: TGCGCCAGCAGCTTGGGTACTAGCGGGCTTAGCACAGATACGCAGTATTTT. This sequence joins TRBV5-1 and TRBJ2-3; 9 nucleotides align to TRBD2. CDR3 length equals 17 residues. Germline CDR1 is SGHRS and CDR2 is YFSETQ. After removal of 0 bases from V and 0 bases from J, the junction contained 5 bases not matched to a gene.

There are a few counts of this clonotype. CDR3 sequence: CASSIVTGAEAFF. The CDR3 DNA follows: TGTGCCAGTAGTATAGTCACAGGCGCTGAAGCTTTCTTT. The gene calls are TRBV19 and TRBJ1-1, with a possible D match to TRBD1 (5 bases). Trimming removed 1 base at V and 6 bases at J, with 9 bases between. CDR3 length: 13 residues. CDR1 LNHDA and CDR2 SQIVND come from the germline V gene (reference sequence).

This clonotype was found many times. The chain links TRBV6-4 to TRBJ2-1; weak D call: TRBD2 (5 bases). The CDR3 contains 15 residues. Looked up from germline, CDR1 is MRHNA and CDR2 is SNTAGT. V was pared by 0 bases and J by 2 bases, with 8 bases between. CDR3: CASSDSSVTYNEQFF. For the CDR3, the DNA is TGTGCCAGCAGTGACTCTAGCGTGACCTACAATGAGCAGTTCTTC.

The rearrangement links TRBV5-1 to TRBJ2-3; D is uncertain. The length of the CDR3 is 11 residues. The germline CDR1 and CDR2 sequences are SGHRS and YFSETQ. The V gene lost 1 base and the J gene lost 7 bases, with 4 bases spanning the gap. The CDR3 DNA follows: TGCGCCAGCAGCTTGACTAATACGCAGTATTTT. Translating gives CASSLTNTQYF.

CDR3 in DNA: TGTGCCACCAGTGATTTGACGGTGGGGCGCACAGATACGCAGTATTTT. It is translated as CATSDLTVGRTDTQYF. The genes are TRBV24-1 and TRBJ2-3, with TRBD1 as a possible D gene (5 bases). Germline CDR1 reads KGHDR; CDR2 reads SFDVKD. There are 16 residues in the CDR3. The V gene lost 0 bases and the J gene lost 1 base, with 10 bases spanning the gap.

This clonotype was seen more than once but under ten times. The V call is TRBV29-1, the J call TRBJ2-2; D remains ambiguous. The germline V and J ends were trimmed by 4 bases and 5 bases, with 11 bases remaining between them. Germline V gene data show CDR1 as SQVTM and CDR2 as ANQGSEA. The CDR3 has 13 residues. The CDR3 coding sequence is TGCAGCGTTGTTCGTGTGGCTACCGGGGAGCTGTTTTTT. Encoded protein: CSVVRVATGELFF.

The chain couples TRBV4-1 to TRBJ2-7; 10 bases are shared with TRBD1. Germline lookup yields CDR1 MGHRA and CDR2 YSYEKL. The length of the CDR3 is 14 residues. V gave up 0 bases and J gave up 6 bases; unmatched junction bases: 2. The CDR3 is CASSQDWDRGEQYF. The CDR3 region has the DNA TGCGCCAGCAGCCAAGATTGGGACAGGGGCGAGCAGTACTTC.

This clonotype was found a few times. The chain has TRBV5-1 and TRBJ2-3; no reliable D call. The germline CDR1 and CDR2 sequences are SGHRS and YFSETQ. The CDR3 consists of 16 residues. Trimming took 0 bases from V and 0 from J, leaving 11 bases between them. CDR3 DNA: TGCGCCAGCAGCTTGGCGAAGGGTGCTAGCACAGATACGCAGTATTTT. Translated: CASSLAKGASTDTQYF.

In this sample, this clonotype turned up a few times. The genes are TRBV6-5 and TRBJ1-1, with D possibly TRBD1 on 6 matching bases. The germline V gene has CDR1 MNHEY and CDR2 SVGAGI. There are 17 residues in the CDR3. The V end was cut by 0 bases, the J end by 3 bases, with 17 bases between. DNA of the CDR3: TGTGCCAGCAGTTACTCGAGTCAGATGGGGGCGGACACTGAAGCTTTCTTT. The encoded protein is CASSYSSQMGADTEAFF.

V gene TRBV9 combines with J gene TRBJ2-7; 9 positions agree with TRBD2. The CDR3 spans 15 residues. Germline CDR1 SGDLS, CDR2 YYNGEE. With 0 bases clipped from V and 5 bases from J, the junction kept 6 bases outside the gene matches. CDR3 residues: CASSVVAGGVDEQYF. CDR3 bases: TGTGCCAGCAGCGTAGTTGCGGGAGGGGTAGACGAGCAGTACTTC. The variable domain in full, with the rest retrieved from reference TRBV9 and TRBJ2-7, is DSGVTQTPKHLITATGQRVTLRCSPRSGDLSVYWYQQSLDQGLQFLIQYYNGEERAKGNILERFSAQQFPDLHSELNLSSLELGDSALYFCASSVVAGGVDEQYFGPGTRLTVT.

V gene TRBV11-2 combines with J gene TRBJ1-1, with no clear D. From germline, CDR1 is SGHAT and CDR2 FQNNGV. V dropped 6 bases and J dropped 1 base, with 0 bases sitting between them. The CDR3 consists of 10 residues. The chain's CDR3 is CASRNTEAFF. CDR3 nucleotide sequence: TGTGCCAGCAGGAACACTGAAGCTTTCTTT.

V and J are TRBV20-1 and TRBJ2-7; D may be TRBD2 (6 bases). This CDR3 has 16 amino acids. V was pared by 3 bases and J by 4 bases, with 22 bases between. CDR1 DFQATT and CDR2 SNEGSKA come from the germline V gene (reference sequence). CDR3 in DNA: TGCAGTGCTAGTCGGGTCGACCGTCCCGGAGGGTACGAGCAGTACTTC. The encoded protein is CSASRVDRPGGYEQYF.

V usage is TRBV20-1 and J usage is TRBJ2-7; no clear D gene. The germline gives CDR1 DFQATT, CDR2 SNEGSKA (reference sequence). Trimming stripped 1 base from V and 1 base from J, with 5 bases between. CDR3 length: 12 residues. The CDR3 DNA reads as TGCAGTGCTAGAGGAAAGTCCTACGAGCAGTACTTC. Translation: CSARGKSYEQYF.

The chain carries TRBV7-9 and TRBJ2-5, with unresolved D. Germline V gene sequence: CDR1 SEHNR, CDR2 FQNEAQ (reference sequence). V dropped 10 bases and J dropped 1 base, with 10 bases sitting between them. The CDR3 loop spans 12 amino acids. Here the CDR3 DNA reads TGTGCCATCCGCAAGGTCCAAGAGACCCAGTACTTC. Protein sequence: CAIRKVQETQYF.